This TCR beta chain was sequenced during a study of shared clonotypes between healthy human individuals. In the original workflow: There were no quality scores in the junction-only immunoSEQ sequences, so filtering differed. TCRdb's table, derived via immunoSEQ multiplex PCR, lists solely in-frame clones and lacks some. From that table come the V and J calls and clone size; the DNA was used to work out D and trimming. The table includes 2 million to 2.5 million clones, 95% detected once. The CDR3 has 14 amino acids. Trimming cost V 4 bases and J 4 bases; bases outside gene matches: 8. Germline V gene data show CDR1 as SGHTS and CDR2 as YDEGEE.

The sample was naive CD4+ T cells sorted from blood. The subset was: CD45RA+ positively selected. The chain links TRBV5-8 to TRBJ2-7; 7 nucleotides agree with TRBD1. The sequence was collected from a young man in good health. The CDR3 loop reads CASSRRGRGYEQYF. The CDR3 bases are TGTGCCAGCAGCCGCCGCGGCAGGGGGTACGAGCAGTACTTC.